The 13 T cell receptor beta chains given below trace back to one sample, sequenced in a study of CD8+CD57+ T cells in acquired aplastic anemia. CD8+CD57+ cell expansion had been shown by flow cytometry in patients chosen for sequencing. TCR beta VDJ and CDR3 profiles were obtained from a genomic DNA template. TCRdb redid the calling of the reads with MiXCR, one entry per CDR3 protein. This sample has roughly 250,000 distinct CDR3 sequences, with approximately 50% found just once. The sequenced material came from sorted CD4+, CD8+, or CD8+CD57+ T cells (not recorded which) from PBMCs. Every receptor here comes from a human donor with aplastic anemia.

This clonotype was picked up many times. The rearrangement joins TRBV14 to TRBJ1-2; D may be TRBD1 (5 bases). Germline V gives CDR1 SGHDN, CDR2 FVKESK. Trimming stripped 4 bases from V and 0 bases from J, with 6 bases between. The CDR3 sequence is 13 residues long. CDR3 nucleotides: TGTGCCAGCAGCCTGACAGCTAACTATGGCTACACCTTC. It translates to CASSLTANYGYTF. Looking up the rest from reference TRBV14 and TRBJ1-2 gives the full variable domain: EAGVTQFPSHSVIEKGQTVTLRCDPISGHDNLYWYRRVMGKEIKFLLHFVKESKQDESGMPNNRFLAERTGGTYSTLKVQPAELEDSGVYFCASSLTANYGYTFGSGTRLTVV.

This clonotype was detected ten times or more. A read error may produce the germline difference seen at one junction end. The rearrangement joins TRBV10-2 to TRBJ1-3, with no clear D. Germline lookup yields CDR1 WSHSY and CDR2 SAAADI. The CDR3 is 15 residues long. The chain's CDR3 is CASSDGGSAGNTIYF. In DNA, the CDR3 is TGCGCTAGCAGTGACGGAGGGTCCGCTGGAAACACCATATATTTT.

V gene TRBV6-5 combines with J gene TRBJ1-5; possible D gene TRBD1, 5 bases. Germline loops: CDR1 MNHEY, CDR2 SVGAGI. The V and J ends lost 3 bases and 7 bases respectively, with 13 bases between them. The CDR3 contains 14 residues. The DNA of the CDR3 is TGTGCCAGCAGTTATCAGGGAAGTAGCCAGCCCCAGCATTTT. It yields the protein CASSYQGSSQPQHF.

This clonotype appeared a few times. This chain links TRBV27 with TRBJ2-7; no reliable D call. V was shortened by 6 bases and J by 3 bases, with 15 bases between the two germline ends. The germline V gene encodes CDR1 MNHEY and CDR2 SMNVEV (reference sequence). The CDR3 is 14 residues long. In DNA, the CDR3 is TGTGCCAGCAGGAACCCGGCCAGGAACTACGAGCAGTACTTC. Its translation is CASRNPARNYEQYF.

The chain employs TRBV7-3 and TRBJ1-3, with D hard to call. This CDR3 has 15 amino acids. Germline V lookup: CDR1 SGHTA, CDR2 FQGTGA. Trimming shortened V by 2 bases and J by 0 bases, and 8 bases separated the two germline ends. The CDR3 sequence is CASSLPIYSGNTIYF. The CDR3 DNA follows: TGTGCCAGCAGCTTACCCATCTACTCTGGAAACACCATATATTTT.

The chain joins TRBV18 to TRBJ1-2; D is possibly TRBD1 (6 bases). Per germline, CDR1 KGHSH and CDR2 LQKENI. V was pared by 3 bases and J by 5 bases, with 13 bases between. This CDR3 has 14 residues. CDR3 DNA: TGTGCCAGCTCACCCTCGACAGGAGAGTATGGCTACACCTTC. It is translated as CASSPSTGEYGYTF.

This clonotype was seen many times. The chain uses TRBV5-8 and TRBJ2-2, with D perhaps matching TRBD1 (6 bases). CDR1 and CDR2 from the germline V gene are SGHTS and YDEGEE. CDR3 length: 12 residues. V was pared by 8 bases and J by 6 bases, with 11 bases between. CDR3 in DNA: TGTGCCAGGGAACAGGGTGCCGGGGAGCTGTTTTTT. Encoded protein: CAREQGAGELFF.

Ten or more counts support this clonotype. CDR3 coding DNA: TGCAGTGCGCAACCTCCGGGACAGGCCAGAAATGAGCAGTTCTTC. Residues: CSAQPPGQARNEQFF. This chain joins TRBV20-1 and TRBJ2-1; 8 nucleotides line up with TRBD1. From germline, CDR1 is DFQATT and CDR2 SNEGSKA (reference sequence). Trimming cost V 6 bases and J 7 bases; bases outside gene matches: 14. The CDR3 spans 15 residues.

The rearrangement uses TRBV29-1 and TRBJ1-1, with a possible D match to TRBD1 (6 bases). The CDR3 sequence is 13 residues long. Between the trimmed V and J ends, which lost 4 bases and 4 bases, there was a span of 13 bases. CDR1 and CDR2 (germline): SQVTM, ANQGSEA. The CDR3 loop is CSVALGAGTEAFF. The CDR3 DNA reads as TGCAGCGTTGCGTTGGGGGCGGGCACTGAAGCTTTCTTT.

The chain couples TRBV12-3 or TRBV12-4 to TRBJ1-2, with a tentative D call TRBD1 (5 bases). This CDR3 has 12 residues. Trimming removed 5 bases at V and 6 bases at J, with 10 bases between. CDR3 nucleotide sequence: TGTGCCAGCAGTGACTCGACAGATGGCTACACCTTC. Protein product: CASSDSTDGYTF.

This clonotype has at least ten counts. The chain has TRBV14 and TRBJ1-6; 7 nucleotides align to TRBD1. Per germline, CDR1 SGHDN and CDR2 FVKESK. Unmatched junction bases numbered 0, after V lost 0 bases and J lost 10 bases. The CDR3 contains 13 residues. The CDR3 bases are TGTGCCAGCAGCCAAGAACAGGGGTCACCCCTCCACTTT. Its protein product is CASSQEQGSPLHF. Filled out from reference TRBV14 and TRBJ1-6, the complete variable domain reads EAGVTQFPSHSVIEKGQTVTLRCDPISGHDNLYWYRRVMGKEIKFLLHFVKESKQDESGMPNNRFLAERTGGTYSTLKVQPAELEDSGVYFCASSQEQGSPLHFGNGTRLTVT.

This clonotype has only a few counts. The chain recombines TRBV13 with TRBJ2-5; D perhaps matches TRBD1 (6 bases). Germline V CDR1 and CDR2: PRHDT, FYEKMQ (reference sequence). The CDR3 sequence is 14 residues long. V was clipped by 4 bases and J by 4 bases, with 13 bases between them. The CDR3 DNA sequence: TGTGCCAGCAGCTCCCTCACAGGGATAGAGACCCAGTACTTC. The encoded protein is CASSSLTGIETQYF.

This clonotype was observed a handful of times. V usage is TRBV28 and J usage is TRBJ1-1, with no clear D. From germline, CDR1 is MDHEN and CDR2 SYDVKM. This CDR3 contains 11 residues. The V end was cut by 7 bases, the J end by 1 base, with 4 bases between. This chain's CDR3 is CASKTNTEAFF. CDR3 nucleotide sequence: TGTGCCAGCAAGACGAACACTGAAGCTTTCTTT.